This TCR beta chain was obtained from a study of T cells after yellow fever vaccination. One entry per CDR3 protein results from TCRdb running MiXCR on the 5' RACE reads. The sample holds 500,000 to 650,000 distinct CDR3 sequences, more than 9% seen once. This clonotype was observed a few times. This CDR3 contains 15 residues. Germline V gene lookup returns CDR1 MNHEY and CDR2 SVGEGT. Trimming took 5 bases from V and 3 from J; bases not matched to a gene: 8. This chain joins TRBV6-2 or TRBV6-3 and TRBJ2-7, with 9 positions matching TRBD2. The receptor was isolated from a young man who received the YFV17D yellow fever vaccine. Here the sequenced sample was PBMCs, taken on the day of the yellow fever booster vaccination. CDR3 loop: CASSRSGRRHYEQYF. The CDR3 DNA reads TGTGCCAGCAGTCGCAGCGGGAGGCGGCACTACGAGCAGTACTTC.